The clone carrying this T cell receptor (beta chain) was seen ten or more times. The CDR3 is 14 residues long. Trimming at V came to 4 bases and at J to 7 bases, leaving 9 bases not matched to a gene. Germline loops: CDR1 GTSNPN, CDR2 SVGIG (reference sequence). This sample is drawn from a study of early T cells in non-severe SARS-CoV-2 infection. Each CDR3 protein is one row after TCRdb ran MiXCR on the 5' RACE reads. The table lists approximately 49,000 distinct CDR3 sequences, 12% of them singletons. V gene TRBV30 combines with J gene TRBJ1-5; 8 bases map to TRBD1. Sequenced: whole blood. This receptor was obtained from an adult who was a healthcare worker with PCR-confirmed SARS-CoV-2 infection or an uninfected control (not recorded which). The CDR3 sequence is CAWTPTGGMQPQHF. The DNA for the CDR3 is TGTGCCTGGACTCCCACAGGGGGGATGCAGCCCCAGCATTTT.